This TCR beta chain was found in a study of vaccination and CD4 T cells after COVID-19. The sample's treatment: roughly 10-day PBMC culture with coronavirus spike peptide pools or control peptides (ViraFEST assay). Pre-COVID-19 pandemic sampling (2011-2018) yielded the unexposed donor's CD4+ T cells. The Oncomine TCR Beta short-read assay was what sequenced the DNA obtained from cultured CD4+ T cells. One entry per CDR3 protein results from TCRdb running MiXCR on the PCR reads. Here the sample spans 2,600 or so distinct CDR3 sequences, 20% to 25% being singletons. This clonotype was seen a few times. What it recognizes is unknown. V lost 1 base, J lost 5 bases, and 6 bases lay in between. Germline CDR1 is DFQATT and CDR2 is SNEGSKA (reference sequence). There are 11 residues in the CDR3.

The clonotype comes from a human donor in good health. The source material was CD4+ T cells from blood, cultured in vitro. The V call is TRBV20-1, the J call TRBJ2-7; D is perhaps TRBD1 or TRBD2 (5 bases each). The CDR3 DNA sequence: TGCAGTGCTAGAGGGGACCACGAGCAGTACTTC. It is translated as CSARGDHEQYF.